A selection of T cell receptor beta chains follows, all from one sample in a study of molecular identifiers for immune sequencing clone quantification. Each CDR3 protein is one row after TCRdb ran MiXCR on the PCR reads. The profile shows under 800,000 distinct CDR3 sequences, 25% of them singletons. Specimen: naive CD8+ T cells from blood, with Jurkat cell RNA spiked in. These TCRs come from a human donor in good health. Some libraries in this study had Jurkat cell RNA spiked in. CDR3s include the opening cysteine and the closing phenylalanine or tryptophan. The D gene is left open where the match is weak. Clone size is shown for a subset of rows, as once, few, many or a class of expanded clone.

j_call v_call clone_size d_call cdr3_nt cdr3_aa
TRBJ1-3 TRBV7-9 - TRBD1 TGTGCCAGCAGCTCTCCGACAGGGTTTGACTCTGGAAACACCATATATTTT CASSSPTGFDSGNTIYF
TRBJ2-2 TRBV6-5 - - TGTGCCAGCAGTCCGGGGACCGGGGAGCTGTCTTTT CASSPGTGELSF
TRBJ2-3 TRBV6-2/TRBV6-3 many TRBD2 TGTGCCAGCAGTTACTCGTCACTAGCGGGCGCCGACCACACAGATACGCAGTATTTT CASSYSSLAGADHTDTQYF
TRBJ2-7 TRBV10-2 - - TGCGCCAGCAGTGATGAGGCCCAAACCGACACCCTTCCCTACGAGCAGTACTTC CASSDEAQTDTLPYEQYF
TRBJ2-7 TRBV6-1 once - TGTGCCACAGACAGGGACTCCTACGGGCAGTACTTC CATDRDSYGQYF
TRBJ1-5 TRBV24-1 many - TGTGCCACCAGTGAGTCTGCCATATCTTGGAATCAGCCCCAGCATTTT CATSESAISWNQPQHF
TRBJ2-7 TRBV7-9 few TRBD2 TGTGCCAGTGAGGGGGCTAGCGGGACTTACGAGCAGTACTTC CASEGASGTYEQYF
TRBJ1-5 TRBV10-2 many - TGCGCCAGCAGTGACTTCTCCAATCAGCCCCAGCATTTT CASSDFSNQPQHF
TRBJ1-1 TRBV4-1 few - TGCGCCAGCAGCCAAGCCATAGTGAACACTGAAGCTTTCTTT CASSQAIVNTEAFF
TRBJ1-1 TRBV12-3/TRBV12-4 - - TGTGCCAGCACTTTAGGGGGTCGCGCTCTCTTT CASTLGGRALF
TRBJ2-7 TRBV5-6 few - TGTGCCAGCAGCTTGGCCAGCACAAAACAAGGTTACGAGCAGTACTTC CASSLASTKQGYEQYF
TRBJ2-3 TRBV7-9 many - TGTGCCAGCAGCTTAGTCCCAGACAGAAGCACAGATACGCAGTATTTT CASSLVPDRSTDTQYF
TRBJ1-6 TRBV12-3/TRBV12-4 few - TGTGCCAGCAGTTTCACCAAACGAAAGGGTTCACCCCTCCACTTT CASSFTKRKGSPLHF
TRBJ2-3 TRBV24-1 many - TGTGCCACCAGTGACCCGCTGTCGAGCACAGATACGCAGTATTTT CATSDPLSSTDTQYF
TRBJ2-3 TRBV7-3 many TRBD2 TGTGCCAGCAGCTTTCTAGCGGGAGTAGGTGATACGCAGTATTTT CASSFLAGVGDTQYF
TRBJ2-7 TRBV7-9 - TRBD2 TGTGCCAACAGCTTGGGGCGGGAGGGTCCCTACGAGCAGTACTTC CANSLGREGPYEQYF
TRBJ2-4 TRBV12-3/TRBV12-4 many - TGTGCCAGCAGCCCAGGGTTTACCAAAAACATTCAGTACTTC CASSPGFTKNIQYF
TRBJ1-1 TRBV6-2/TRBV6-3 few TRBD1 TGTGCCAGCAGTTACGATCGGGACAGCCGCTTCCCGAGGGGGACTGAAGCTTTCTTT CASSYDRDSRFPRGTEAFF
TRBJ1-1 TRBV7-2 many - TGTGCCAGCAGCTTAGTCGCGGTCTCTGAAGCTTTCTTT CASSLVAVSEAFF
TRBJ2-7 TRBV7-9 many TRBD2 TGTGCCAGCAGTTTTAGCGGGACGACATCCTACGAGCAGTACTTC CASSFSGTTSYEQYF
TRBJ1-1 TRBV7-9 many - TGTGCCAGCAGCTTTAGAAGGTCGGTGAACACTGAAGCTTTCTTT CASSFRRSVNTEAFF
TRBJ2-3 TRBV7-9 many - TGTGCCAGCAGCATCAACAGGGCCCGCACAGATACGCAGTATTTT CASSINRARTDTQYF
TRBJ2-3 TRBV5-6 many TRBD1 TGTGCCAGCAGCATCCGGGACAGGGGGCGAAGCACAGATACGCAGTATTTT CASSIRDRGRSTDTQYF
TRBJ1-4 TRBV12-3/TRBV12-4 - - TGTGCCAGCAGTCGCTCAGGGCCTACTGAAAAACTGGTTTTT CASSRSGPTEKLVF
TRBJ1-6 TRBV9 many - TGTGCCAGCAGCGGACATTCACCCCTCCACTTT CASSGHSPLHF
TRBJ2-3 TRBV7-3 few - TGTGCCAGCAGTTCCGGTCTAGCGCCAGGCACAGATACGCAGTATTTT CASSSGLAPGTDTQYF
TRBJ2-1 TRBV7-2 many - TGTGCCAGCACCGATCCCCAGAATGAGCAGTTCTTC CASTDPQNEQFF
TRBJ2-3 TRBV7-9 many TRBD1 TGTGCCAGCAGCTTGTTTACAGGGGGCCGTACAGATACGCAGTATTTT CASSLFTGGRTDTQYF
TRBJ1-5 TRBV18 few - TGTGCCAGCTCACCAGGTAGTTGGCAGGCAGTCAATCAGCCCCAGCATTTT CASSPGSWQAVNQPQHF
TRBJ1-6 TRBV20-1 many - TGCAGTGCTAGAGATAGTCCGGGTGTATTGGATTCACCCCTCCACTTT CSARDSPGVLDSPLHF
TRBJ2-1 TRBV29-1 few - TGCAGCGTTGACGGCTCGTCACCAGGGTCAAATGAGCAGTTCTTC CSVDGSSPGSNEQFF
TRBJ1-2 TRBV30 many - TGTGCCTGGAGTGTAGGGGGGTATGGCTACACCTTC CAWSVGGYGYTF
TRBJ2-5 TRBV10-2 few - TGCGCCAGCAGCCCCCAGACTATGCCCCAAGAGACCCAGTACTTC CASSPQTMPQETQYF
TRBJ1-1 TRBV29-1 many - TGCAGCGTTGCGGGTACGGGTTCGAACACTGAAGCTTTCTTT CSVAGTGSNTEAFF
TRBJ1-2 TRBV4-1 few - TGCGCCAGCAGCCAAGGACAGTTCTTTAACTATGGCTACACCTTC CASSQGQFFNYGYTF
TRBJ2-7 TRBV20-1 few - TGCAGTGCTCTAGGAGAGCGGATCAGACTTCTCAGTACGCACGAGCAGTACTTC CSALGERIRLLSTHEQYF
TRBJ2-3 TRBV6-5 many - TGTGCCAGCAGCGACGGACTTGCTAGCACAGATACGCAGTATTTT CASSDGLASTDTQYF
TRBJ2-7 TRBV7-6 - - TGTGCCAGCAGCCGGGAGCTACGGTCTAGCTACGAGCAGTACTTC CASSRELRSSYEQYF
TRBJ2-1 TRBV6-6 few TRBD2 TGTGCCAGCAGTTACAGTCTAGCGGGGGCATACAATGAGCAGTTCTTC CASSYSLAGAYNEQFF
TRBJ2-7 TRBV29-1 many - TGCAGCGTTGTGGACGACTCCTACGAGCAGTACTTC CSVVDDSYEQYF
TRBJ2-3 TRBV9 many - TGTGCCAGCAGCGAGGCTACTACCACAGATACGCAGTATTTT CASSEATTTDTQYF
TRBJ1-1 TRBV7-9 many - TGTGCCAGCAGCCCCCGTGGAGGGGCGTTGAACACTGAAGCTTTCTTT CASSPRGGALNTEAFF
TRBJ2-7 TRBV28 - - TGTGCCAGCCACCCCTGGGCTAGCTTCAACGAGCAGTACTTC CASHPWASFNEQYF
TRBJ2-3 TRBV20-1 - TRBD1 TGCAGTGCTAGACCCAGGGGGCATAGAACAGATACGCAGTATTTT CSARPRGHRTDTQYF
TRBJ1-4 TRBV13 few - TGTGCCAGCAGCTTAGGTGCCGGAACTAATGAAAAACTGTTTTTT CASSLGAGTNEKLFF
TRBJ2-7 TRBV6-6 many - TGTGCCAGCAGTTGGCCCGAGCAGTACTTC CASSWPEQYF
TRBJ2-7 TRBV19 many - TGTGCCAGTAGTATGGGCACGGGGAAAACCTACGAGCAGTACTTC CASSMGTGKTYEQYF